This T cell receptor (beta chain) stems from a study of blood T cell repertoires in COVID-19. Study-level background: Samples came from the United States, Italy and Spain, spanning acute and convalescent COVID-19. Sources were T cells, B-cell-depleted T cells, or PBMCs; the material itself was cDNA or gDNA.

V lost 6 bases and J 2 bases, leaving 17 bases between the germline ends. There are 15 residues in the CDR3. The germline V gene has CDR1 MNHEY and CDR2 SMNVEV (reference sequence). In the source study's methods: Reference gene primers were amplified, and this amplification served to estimate nucleated cell counts. Data came from immunoSEQ multiplex PCR; TCRdb stores just in-frame clones and leaves some out. That table is the source of V, J and clone size, and D and trimming were worked out from the DNA. The sample records around 190,000 clones, approximately 80% being singletons. This TCR was recovered from a human donor in a cohort sampled during active COVID-19. The sample comprised peripheral blood. The rearrangement joins TRBV27 to TRBJ2-7, with D perhaps TRBD2 (6 bases). The CDR3 here is CASRTRGEVPYEQYF. The CDR3 DNA reads as TGTGCCAGCAGGACCCGTGGGGAGGTCCCCTACGAGCAGTACTTC.